These 10 T cell receptor beta chains came from one sample sequenced in a study of blood T cell repertoires in COVID-19. Only in-frame clones appear in the TCRdb table, and some are missing; sequencing was by immunoSEQ multiplex PCR. The data show 70,000 to 95,000 clones, under 95% seen once. The sample comprised peripheral blood. The receptors shown here come from a woman between 50 and 59 years old in a cohort sampled during active COVID-19.

This clone occurred once. The V and J genes are TRBV7-9 and TRBJ2-1; TRBD2 aligns across 14 bases. Per germline, CDR1 SEHNR and CDR2 FQNEAQ (reference sequence). The CDR3 spans 19 residues. The trim removed 5 bases at V and 5 bases at J, leaving 14 bases unmatched. DNA for the CDR3: TGTGCCAGCAGCAAATCCTTGGGACTAGCGGGAGAGACCGACAATGAGCAGTTCTTC. Translating it yields CASSKSLGLAGETDNEQFF.

The V and J genes are TRBV28 and TRBJ2-2; TRBD1 agrees at 8 bases. V shed 7 bases and J 5 bases; nucleotides not matched to a gene: 3. The germline gives CDR1 MDHEN, CDR2 SYDVKM. The CDR3 has 13 residues. The DNA for the CDR3 is TGTGCCAGCACAGGGGGCCGGACCGGGGAGCTGTTTTTT. It translates to CASTGGRTGELFF.

This chain links TRBV11-3 with TRBJ2-5, with a weak D call TRBD2 (6 bases). This CDR3 is built from 14 residues. Trimming removed 2 bases at V and 7 bases at J, with 14 bases between. Germline V gene data show CDR1 as SGHNT and CDR2 as YENEEA. CDR3 in amino acids: CASSLLVGGGTQYF. In DNA, the CDR3 is TGTGCCAGCAGCTTACTCGTGGGGGGAGGGACCCAGTACTTC.

The genes are TRBV5-1 and TRBJ1-1, with D possibly matching TRBD1 (5 bases). The CDR3 is 17 amino acids. From germline, CDR1 is SGHRS and CDR2 YFSETQ. Trimming shortened V by 0 bases and J by 0 bases, and 15 bases separated the two germline ends. The CDR3 protein is CASSLDGQGGVNTEAFF. In DNA form, the CDR3 reads TGCGCCAGCAGCTTGGATGGGCAGGGAGGGGTGAACACTGAAGCTTTCTTT. Together with reference TRBV5-1 and TRBJ1-1, the CDR3 gives the full variable domain: KAGVTQTPRYLIKTRGQQVTLSCSPISGHRSVSWYQQTPGQGLQFLFEYFSETQRNKGNFPGRFSGRQFSNSRSEMNVSTLELGDSALYLCASSLDGQGGVNTEAFFGQGTRLTVV.

The genes are TRBV5-1 and TRBJ2-5; D might be TRBD1 (5 bases). This CDR3 is 14 amino acids long. CDR1 is SGHRS and CDR2 is YFSETQ in the germline V gene. V lost 4 bases to trimming and J lost 3 bases, with 13 bases between them. This CDR3 is CASSPDSGKETQYF. CDR3 coding DNA: TGCGCCAGCAGCCCCGACTCAGGGAAAGAGACCCAGTACTTC.

This chain's CDR3 is CASSSQAVNSPLHF. The CDR3 DNA reads TGTGCCAGCAGCTCGCAAGCGGTGAATTCACCCCTCCACTTT. The genes are TRBV7-9 and TRBJ1-6; no clear D gene. Germline-derived CDR1 and CDR2 are SEHNR and FQNEAQ (reference sequence). The CDR3 sequence is 14 residues long. The V end lost 4 bases, the J end lost 7 bases, and 11 bases lay between the germline ends. Full variable domain (outside the CDR3, taken from reference TRBV7-9 and TRBJ1-6): DTGVSQNPRHKITKRGQNVTFRCDPISEHNRLYWYRQTLGQGPEFLTYFQNEAQLEKSRLLSDRFSAERPKGSFSTLEIQRTEQGDSAMYLCASSSQAVNSPLHFGNGTRLTVT.

The chain recombines TRBV5-1 with TRBJ2-3; maybe TRBD2 (5 bases). V lost 0 bases and J 3 bases, leaving 8 bases between the germline ends. The germline V gene encodes CDR1 SGHRS and CDR2 YFSETQ. The CDR3 contains 14 residues. CDR3 sequence reads: CASSLASGTDTQYF. The CDR3 coding sequence is TGCGCCAGCAGCTTGGCCTCGGGGACAGATACGCAGTATTTT.

The V gene is TRBV27, the J gene TRBJ1-6; no reliable D call. Germline V gene lookup returns CDR1 MNHEY and CDR2 SMNVEV (reference sequence). The CDR3 runs to 16 residues. With 6 bases removed from V and 0 bases from J, the gap between germline ends came to 12 bases. Written as DNA, the CDR3 is TGTGCCAGCAGCCCCGGCGGTATCTCCTATAATTCACCCCTCCACTTT. It encodes CASSPGGISYNSPLHF.

The chain couples TRBV28 to TRBJ2-7; D not resolved. The V end was cut by 5 bases, the J end by 6 bases, with 8 bases between. This CDR3 is 11 amino acids long. Germline V gene lookup returns CDR1 MDHEN and CDR2 SYDVKM. The CDR3 region has the DNA TGTGCCAGCAGTCCAGATTTCGAGCAGTACTTC. As protein: CASSPDFEQYF.

This clone was observed a handful of times. V gene TRBV11-1 combines with J gene TRBJ2-7, with 10 bases fitting TRBD1. Germline values: CDR1 SGHAT, CDR2 FQDESV (reference sequence). V lost 3 bases, J lost 4 bases, and 3 bases stayed unmatched. The CDR3 is made up of 14 amino acids. DNA for the CDR3: TGTGCCAGCAGCTTCCGGGACAGGGGTTACGAGCAGTACTTC. Translation: CASSFRDRGYEQYF.